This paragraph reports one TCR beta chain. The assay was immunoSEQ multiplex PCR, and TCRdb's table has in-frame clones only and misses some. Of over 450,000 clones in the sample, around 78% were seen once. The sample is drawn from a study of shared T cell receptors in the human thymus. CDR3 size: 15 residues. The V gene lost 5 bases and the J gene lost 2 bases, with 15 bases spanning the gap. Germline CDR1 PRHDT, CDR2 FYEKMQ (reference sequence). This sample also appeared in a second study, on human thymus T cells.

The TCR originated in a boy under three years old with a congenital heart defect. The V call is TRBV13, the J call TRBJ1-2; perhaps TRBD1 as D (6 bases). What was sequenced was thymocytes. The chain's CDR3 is CASSPPTRGNYGYTF. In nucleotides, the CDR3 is TGTGCCAGCAGCCCCCCGACGAGGGGGAACTATGGCTACACCTTC.